This T cell receptor beta chain came from a study of blood T cells in healthy people across ages. Findings and caveats of the study: The percentage of naive T cells correlated strongly with TCR beta diversity. Observed TCR beta diversity per million T cells went down as age went up. This fall followed a roughly linear course with age. Long-lived and aged donors differed, with more naive CD4+ cells and higher diversity in the long-lived.

In this sample, this clonotype turned up a few times. Its target is unknown. Sample-barcoded 5' priming and a J-beta primer mix drove a second PCR of roughly 6 to 12 cycles. The template-switch adaptor was a 5' adaptor with 12 random nucleotides. It tagged each cDNA molecule. TCRdb called the 5' RACE reads again in MiXCR, with one record for every CDR3 protein. The data show some 1.8 million distinct CDR3 sequences, 35% to 50% seen once. The ends were cut back, 4 bases at V and 2 bases at J, with 8 bases in the middle. CDR1 is KGHDR, CDR2 SFDVKD, per germline. CDR3 length: 14 residues. This chain joins TRBV24-1 and TRBJ1-3; D is uncertain. The sequenced sample consisted of blood. The sequence derives from a human donor in good health. The CDR3: CATSDRRAGNTIYF. For the CDR3, the DNA is TGTGCCACCAGTGACCGAAGGGCTGGAAACACCATATATTTT.